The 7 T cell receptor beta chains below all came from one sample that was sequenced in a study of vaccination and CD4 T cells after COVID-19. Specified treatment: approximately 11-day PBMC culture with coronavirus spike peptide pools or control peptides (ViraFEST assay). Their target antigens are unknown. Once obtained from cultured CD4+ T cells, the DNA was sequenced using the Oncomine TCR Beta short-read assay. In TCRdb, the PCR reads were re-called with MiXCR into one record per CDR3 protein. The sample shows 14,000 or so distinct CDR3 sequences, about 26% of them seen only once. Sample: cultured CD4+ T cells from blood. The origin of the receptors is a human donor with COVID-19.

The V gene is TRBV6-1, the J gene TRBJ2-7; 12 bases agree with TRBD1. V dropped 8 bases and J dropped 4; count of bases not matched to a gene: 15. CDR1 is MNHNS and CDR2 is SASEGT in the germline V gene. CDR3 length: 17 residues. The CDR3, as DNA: TGTGCCAGCGGACCTGCCGGGACAGGGGGCGTTCGGTACGAGCAGTACTTC. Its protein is CASGPAGTGGVRYEQYF.

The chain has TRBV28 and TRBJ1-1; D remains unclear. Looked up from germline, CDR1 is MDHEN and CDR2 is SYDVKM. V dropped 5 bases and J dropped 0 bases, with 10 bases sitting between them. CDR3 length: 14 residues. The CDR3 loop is CASSLGVMNTEAFF. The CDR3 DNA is TGTGCCAGCAGTCTGGGCGTAATGAACACTGAAGCTTTCTTT.

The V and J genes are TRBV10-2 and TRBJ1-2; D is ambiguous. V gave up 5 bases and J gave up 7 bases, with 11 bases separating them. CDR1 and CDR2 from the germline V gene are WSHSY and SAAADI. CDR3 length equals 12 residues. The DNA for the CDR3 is TGCGCCAGCAGTCCTCGAGATCTTGGCTACACCTTC. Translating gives CASSPRDLGYTF.

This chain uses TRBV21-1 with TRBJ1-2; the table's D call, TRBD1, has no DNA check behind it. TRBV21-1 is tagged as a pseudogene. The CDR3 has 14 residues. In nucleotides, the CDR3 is TGTGCCAGCAGCAAAGTTTCCAGGGACTATGGCTACACCTTC. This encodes CASSKVSRDYGYTF.

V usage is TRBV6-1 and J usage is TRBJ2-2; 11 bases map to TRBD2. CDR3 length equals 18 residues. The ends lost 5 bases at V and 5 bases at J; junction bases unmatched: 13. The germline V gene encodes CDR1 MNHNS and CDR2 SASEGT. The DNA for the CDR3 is TGTGCCAGCAGTCCACCCCTCCTAGCGGGGGGAAGAACCGGGGAGCTGTTTTTT. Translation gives CASSPPLLAGGRTGELFF.

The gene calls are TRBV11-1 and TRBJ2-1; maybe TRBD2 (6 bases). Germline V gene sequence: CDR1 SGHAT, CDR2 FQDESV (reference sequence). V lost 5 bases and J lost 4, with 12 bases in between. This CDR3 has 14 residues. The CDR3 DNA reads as TGTGCCAGCAGCACCCGCCGGGGGTACAATGAGCAGTTCTTC. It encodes CASSTRRGYNEQFF.

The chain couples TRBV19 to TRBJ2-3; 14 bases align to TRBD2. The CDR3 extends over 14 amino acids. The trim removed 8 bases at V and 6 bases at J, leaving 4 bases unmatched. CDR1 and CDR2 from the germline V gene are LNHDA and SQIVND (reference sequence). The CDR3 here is CASRTSGGTDTQYF. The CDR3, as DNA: TGTGCCAGTCGGACTAGCGGGGGGACGGATACGCAGTATTTT.